This record looks at one T cell receptor beta chain sequence and its context. Its antigen is currently unknown. These data belong to a study of radiotherapy plus CTLA-4 blockade in lung cancer. Study context: Objective responses arose in 15% to 20% of patients, and roughly 31% experienced disease control.

Participants had chemo-refractory metastatic non-small-cell lung cancer and were treated with focal radiation plus ipilimumab CTLA-4 blockade. TCRdb's copy holds only in-frame clones and misses some; the assay was immunoSEQ multiplex PCR. This table has 65,000 to 90,000 clones, around 86% appearing once. Study-level findings and limits: Blood TCR clones of tumor origin expanded after radiotherapy plus ipilimumab. Early clonal dynamics of blood T cells, together with interferon-beta, were reported as the best response predictor.

The source material was peripheral blood, sampled from a patient treated with radiotherapy plus ipilimumab. The sequence derives from a human donor with non-small cell lung cancer who had stable disease on radiotherapy plus ipilimumab.

The CDR3 nucleotides read TGTGCCAGCAGCTTGGCTTCAGGGCCCGGCTACACCTTC. Translating gives CASSLASGPGYTF. The chain couples TRBV5-4 to TRBJ1-2, with D tentatively TRBD1 (5 bases). Trimming left V 0 bases short and J 8 bases short, with 11 bases between. Per germline, CDR1 SGHNT and CDR2 YYREEE (reference sequence). This CDR3 spans 13 amino acids.